This TCR beta chain was documented in a study of identical twins. Study observations and caveats: The more abundant beta clonotypes in cord blood had fewer insertions, and memory repertoires did not show this.

Healthy Caucasians were all of the donors. TCRdb called the 5' RACE reads again in MiXCR, with one record for every CDR3 protein. The top ten clones hold under 0.35% of a sample with some 1,600,000 distinct CDR3 sequences, around 33% of them seen once. The CDR3 is 15 amino acids. Germline CDR1 DFQATT, CDR2 SNEGSKA (reference sequence). With V trimmed by 6 bases and J by 5 bases, 10 bases remained unmatched. Concerning this clonotype: Its cognate antigen is unknown.

The clonotype comes from a newborn girl in good health. The sequenced sample consisted of cord blood. The rearrangement links TRBV20-1 to TRBJ2-1, with 10 bases fitting TRBD2. CDR3: CSATPLAGDDNEQFF. DNA for the CDR3: TGCAGTGCGACCCCGCTAGCGGGGGACGACAATGAGCAGTTCTTC.